This T cell receptor beta chain was captured in a study of blood T cell repertoires in COVID-19. Libraries were prepared by immunoSEQ multiplex PCR; TCRdb keeps only in-frame clonotypes and omits some of them. The table has over 200,000 clones, around nine tenths seen once. V was shortened by 7 bases and J by 8 bases, with 11 bases between the two germline ends. Germline CDR1 and CDR2: ENHRY and SYGVKD. The CDR3 totals 11 residues. The TCR comes from a man in his fifties or sixties who had recovered from COVID-19. The V call is TRBV10-3, the J call TRBJ1-1; D might be TRBD1 (6 bases). Sample: peripheral blood. The CDR3 coding sequence is TGTGCCATCATGGGACACGGAGAAGCTTTCTTT. It yields the protein CAIMGHGEAFF.